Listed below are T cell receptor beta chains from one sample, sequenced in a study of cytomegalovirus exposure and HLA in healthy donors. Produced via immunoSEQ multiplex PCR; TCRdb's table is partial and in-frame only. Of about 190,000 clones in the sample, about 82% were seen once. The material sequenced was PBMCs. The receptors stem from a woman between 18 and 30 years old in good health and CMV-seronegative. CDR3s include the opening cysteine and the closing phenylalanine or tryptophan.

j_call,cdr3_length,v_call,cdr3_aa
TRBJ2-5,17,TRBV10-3,CAISPGGTSGTGETQYF
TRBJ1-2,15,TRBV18,CASSPGSNGERGYTF
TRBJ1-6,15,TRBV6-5,CASSSSGQYNSPLHF
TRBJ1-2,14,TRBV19,CASRYRENNYGYTF
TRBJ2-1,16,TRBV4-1,CASSQDGRVPYNEQFF
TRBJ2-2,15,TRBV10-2,CASISRGGNTGELFF
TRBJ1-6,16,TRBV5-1,CASSLQTGTGDSPLHF
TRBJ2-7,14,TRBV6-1,CASSERGSGSGQYF
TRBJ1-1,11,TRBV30,CAWIKNTEAFF
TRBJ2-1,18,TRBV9,CASSVGRFERGSYNEQFF
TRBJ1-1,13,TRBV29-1,CSVAAFRGTEAFF
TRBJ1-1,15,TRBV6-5,CASSYHVGRHTEAFF
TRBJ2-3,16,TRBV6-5,CASSYSGTGATDTQYF
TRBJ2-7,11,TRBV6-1,CASSANYEQYF
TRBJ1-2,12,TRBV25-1,CASGQGPYGYTF
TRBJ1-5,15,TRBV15,CATSREAGGNQPQHF
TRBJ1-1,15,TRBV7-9,CASSYGDSWNTEAFF
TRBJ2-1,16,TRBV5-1,CASSSTLAETYNEQFF
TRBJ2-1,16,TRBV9,CASSDRTGGFYNEQFF
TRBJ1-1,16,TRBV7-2,CASSLPAVGENTEAFF
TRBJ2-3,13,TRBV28,CASRRTGVDTQYF
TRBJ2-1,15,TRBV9,CASSPSGGPFNEQFF
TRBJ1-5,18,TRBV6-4,CASSDSRGGTGSNQPQHF
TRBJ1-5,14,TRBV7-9,CASSTGGRNQPQHF
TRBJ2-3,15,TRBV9,CASSGTGSRTDTQYF
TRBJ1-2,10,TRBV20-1,CSAPNYGYTF
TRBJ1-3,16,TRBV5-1,CASSLGQATSGNTIYF
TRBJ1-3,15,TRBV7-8,CASSLPWASGNTIYF
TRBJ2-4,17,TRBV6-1,CASSEYSEPLSKNIQYF
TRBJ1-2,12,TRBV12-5,CASGANLIGYTF
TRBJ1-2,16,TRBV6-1,CASSEAGRSVFSGYTF
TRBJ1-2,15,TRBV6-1,CASSVSSGDGYGYTF
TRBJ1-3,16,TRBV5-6,CASSLRAGRAGNTIYF
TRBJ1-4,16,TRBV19,CASSIAAGPTNEKLFF
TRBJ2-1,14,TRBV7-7,CASSPGQPYNEQFF
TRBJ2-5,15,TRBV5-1,CASSPTGTGGETQYF
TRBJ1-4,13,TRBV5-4,CASQTGGDGRLFF
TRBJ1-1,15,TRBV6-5,CASSYSILADTEAFF
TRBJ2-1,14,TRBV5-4,CASSITGGLDEQFF
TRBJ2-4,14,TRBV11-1,CASSFMSGENIQYF
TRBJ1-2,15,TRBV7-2,CASSSTPPGGVGYTF
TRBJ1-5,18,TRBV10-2,CASSESPQKTGGNQPQHF
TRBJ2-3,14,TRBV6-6,CASSYPGSTDTQYF
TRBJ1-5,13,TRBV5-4,CASSLQGLQPQHF
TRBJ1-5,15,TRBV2,CASSGNRDRNQPQHF
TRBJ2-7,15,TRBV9,CASSATADLFYEQYF
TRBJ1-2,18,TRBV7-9,CASSLRLGQGRIEYGYTF
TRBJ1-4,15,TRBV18,CASSPTGATNEKLFF
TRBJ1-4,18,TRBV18,CASSRPFQGMATNEKLFF
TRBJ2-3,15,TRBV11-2,CASSLVGQSTDTQYF
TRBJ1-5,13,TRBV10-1,CASIGLGNQPQHF
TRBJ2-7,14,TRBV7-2,CASSPSQGSYEQYF
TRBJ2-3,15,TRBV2,CASSRGARSTDTQYF
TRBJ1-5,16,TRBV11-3,CASSSAPAPGNQPQHF
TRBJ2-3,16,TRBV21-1,CASNSWTSGREDTQYF
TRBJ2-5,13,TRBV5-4,CASSLEGEETQYF
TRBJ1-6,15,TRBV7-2,CASSPTGNYNSPLHF
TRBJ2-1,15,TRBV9,CASSVFGGNFNEQFF
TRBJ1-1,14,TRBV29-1,CSVGRGNADAEAFF
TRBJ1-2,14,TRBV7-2,CASSLSLTDYGYTF